Listed below are T cell receptor beta chains from one sample, sequenced in a study of OX40 agonist ivuxolimab in advanced cancers. Generated by immunoSEQ multiplex PCR, the TCRdb table keeps only in-frame clones and is missing some. The repertoire holds about 80,000 clones, with roughly nine tenths as singletons. The sample in question was CD4+ or CD8+ T cells sorted from blood, obtained in a trial of the OX40 agonist ivuxolimab. These receptors all come from an adult with an advanced solid tumor such as melanoma, head and neck, liver or kidney cancer. Both conserved end residues are part of each CDR3. A D gene is named only where the DNA matches it firmly.

TRBV6-9	.	TRBJ1-1	13	CASSYGASPEAFF	TGTGCCAGCAGTTACGGGGCGTCCCCTGAAGCTTTCTTT
TRBV18	.	TRBJ2-3	13	CASSVTSTDTQYF	TGTGCCAGCTCAGTAACTAGCACAGATACGCAGTATTTT
TRBV7-6	.	TRBJ2-3	13	CASSTRTVNTQYF	TGTGCCAGCAGCACTCGGACCGTCAATACGCAGTATTTT
TRBV4-2	.	TRBJ1-2	11	CATSANYGYTF	TGTGCTACCTCAGCTAACTATGGCTACACCTTC
TRBV6-6	.	TRBJ1-5	13	CASSYAGSQPQHF	TGTGCCAGCAGTTACGCAGGATCTCAGCCCCAGCATTTT
TRBV5-6	TRBD2	TRBJ2-5	15	CASSLVAGGQGTQYF	TGTGCCAGCAGCTTGGTGGCGGGAGGGCAGGGGACCCAGTACTTC
TRBV9	TRBD1	TRBJ1-5	15	CASSGGTGEWQPQHF	TGTGCCAGCAGCGGGGGGACAGGTGAGTGGCAGCCCCAGCATTTT
TRBV4-3	TRBD2	TRBJ2-2	16	CASSQPAGGNTGELFF	TGCGCCAGCAGCCAGCCTGCGGGAGGTAACACCGGGGAGCTGTTTTTT
TRBV28	.	TRBJ2-7	12	CASSLGQYEQYF	TGTGCCAGCAGTTTAGGACAGTACGAGCAGTACTTC
TRBV28	TRBD1	TRBJ1-6	14	CASSSGDSRFNIDF	TGTGCCAGCAGTTCAGGGGACAGCCGATTCAACATCGACTTT
TRBV7-2	.	TRBJ2-2	14	CASSLARNTGELFF	TGTGCCAGCAGCTTAGCGAGGAACACCGGGGAGCTGTTTTTT
TRBV18	.	TRBJ2-6	15	CASSPGTSGANVLTF	TGTGCCAGCTCACCAGGAACCTCTGGGGCCAACGTCCTGACTTTC
TRBV29-1	.	TRBJ2-5	12	CSALTSTETQYF	TGCAGCGCCTTAACTAGTACCGAGACCCAGTACTTC
TRBV7-9	.	TRBJ2-5	15	CASSRIGTSEETQYF	TGTGCCAGCAGCCGTATCGGGACCTCTGAGGAGACCCAGTACTTC
TRBV5-1	.	TRBJ2-2	15	CASSWGLRKTGELFF	TGCGCCAGCAGCTGGGGTCTCAGGAAAACCGGGGAGCTGTTTTTT
TRBV6-1	.	TRBJ2-4	13	CASSAAERGIQYF	TGTGCCAGCAGCGCAGCCGAGCGCGGCATTCAGTACTTC
TRBV6-1	.	TRBJ1-1	14	CASSFLGLNTEAFF	TGTGCCAGCAGTTTCCTCGGCCTGAACACTGAAGCTTTCTTT
TRBV5-1	TRBD1	TRBJ1-2	17	CASSLARQGAEGYGYTF	TGCGCCAGCAGCTTGGCGAGACAGGGGGCGGAAGGCTATGGCTACACCTTC